These T cell receptor beta chains were read from a single sample in a study of cytomegalovirus exposure and HLA in healthy donors. The table came from immunoSEQ multiplex PCR; TCRdb's copy has only in-frame clones and leaves some out. The table includes around 94,000 clones, roughly 76% detected once. The sequencing sample was made of PBMCs. All receptors derive from a woman aged 55 to 70 in good health and CMV-seropositive. Both conserved end residues are part of each CDR3. A D gene is named only where the DNA matches it firmly. Clone size is not always given. Where it is, it says once, few, many or a class for expanded clones.

v_call	d_call	j_call	clone_size	cdr3_nt	cdr3_aa
TRBV4-1	.	TRBJ2-5	.	TGTGCCAGCAGCCAACAGACAGTCCAAGAGACCCAGTACTTC	CASSQQTVQETQYF
TRBV5-1	.	TRBJ1-1	.	TGCGCCAGCAACCAAGAGGGCAACACTGAAGCTTTCTTT	CASNQEGNTEAFF
TRBV7-9	.	TRBJ2-2	.	TGTTCCAGCAGCTTAGGGAGCGGGGAGCTGTTTTTT	CSSSLGSGELFF
TRBV5-4	TRBD2	TRBJ2-3	.	TGTGCCAGCACCCTGACTAGCGGGAGTAGCACAGATACGCAGTATTTT	CASTLTSGSSTDTQYF
TRBV5-6	.	TRBJ1-3	.	TGTGCCAGCAGCTCCGGGGGACGAAGCGCCATATATTTT	CASSSGGRSAIYF
TRBV29-1	TRBD2	TRBJ2-1	.	TGCAGCGTTGAGGCCCTAGCGGGAAGTGAGCAGTTCTTC	CSVEALAGSEQFF
TRBV5-4	TRBD2	TRBJ2-1	once	TGTGCCAGCAGCTTGCCTAGCGGGAGTGTAGGAACTAGTGAGCAGTTCTTC	CASSLPSGSVGTSEQFF
TRBV7-2	TRBD2	TRBJ2-5	.	TGTGCCAGCAAGGTCGGAAGCGGGATCTTCCAAGAGACCCAGTACTTC	CASKVGSGIFQETQYF
TRBV9	.	TRBJ2-7	.	TGTGCCAGCAGCGTAGGTACACTGACAACCTACGAGCAGTACTTC	CASSVGTLTTYEQYF
TRBV5-4	TRBD2	TRBJ2-2	few	TGTGCCAGCAGCTTGACTAGCGGGAGTATCGCCGGGGAGCTGTTTTTT	CASSLTSGSIAGELFF
TRBV6-1	.	TRBJ2-1	few	TGTGCCAGCAGCCTCAGTCGTCCAGCGGGTGAGCAGTTCTTC	CASSLSRPAGEQFF
TRBV6-5	TRBD1	TRBJ1-2	once	TGTGCCAGCAGTATGGGACAGGGGAGGTGGTATGGCTACACCTTC	CASSMGQGRWYGYTF
TRBV7-9	.	TRBJ1-4	once	TGTGCCAGCAGCTTACTGGGCCGGACTAATGAAAAACTGTTTTTT	CASSLLGRTNEKLFF
TRBV5-4	.	TRBJ2-7	.	TGTGCCAGCAGCGGAGGACCGATCGACTACGAGCAGTACTTC	CASSGGPIDYEQYF
TRBV28	.	TRBJ1-2	.	TGTGCCAGCAGGCTTCGGGGTGGCTACACCTTC	CASRLRGGYTF